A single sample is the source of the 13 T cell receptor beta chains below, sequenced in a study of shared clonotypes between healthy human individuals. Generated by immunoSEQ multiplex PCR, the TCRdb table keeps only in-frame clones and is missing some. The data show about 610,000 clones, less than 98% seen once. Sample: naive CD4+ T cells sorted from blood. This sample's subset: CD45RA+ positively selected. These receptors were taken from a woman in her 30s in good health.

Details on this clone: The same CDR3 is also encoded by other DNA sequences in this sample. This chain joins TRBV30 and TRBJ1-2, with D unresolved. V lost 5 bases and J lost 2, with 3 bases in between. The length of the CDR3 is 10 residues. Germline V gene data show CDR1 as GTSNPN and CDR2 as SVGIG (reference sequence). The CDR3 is CAWGNYGYTF. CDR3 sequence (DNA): TGTGCCTGGGGGAACTATGGCTACACCTTC. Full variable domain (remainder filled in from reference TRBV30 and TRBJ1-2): SQTIHQWPATLVQPVGSPLSLECTVEGTSNPNLYWYRQAAGRGLQLLFYSVGIGQISSEVPQNLSASRPQDRQFILSSKKLLLSDSGFYLCAWGNYGYTFGSGTRLTVV.

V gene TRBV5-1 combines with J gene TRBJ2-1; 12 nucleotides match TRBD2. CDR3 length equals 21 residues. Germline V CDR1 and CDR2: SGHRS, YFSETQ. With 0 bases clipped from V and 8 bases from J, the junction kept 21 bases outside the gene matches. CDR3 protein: CASSLDPWASGRDQIFYEQFF. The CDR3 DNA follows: TGCGCCAGCAGCTTGGATCCTTGGGCTAGCGGGAGGGACCAGATTTTTTATGAGCAGTTCTTC.

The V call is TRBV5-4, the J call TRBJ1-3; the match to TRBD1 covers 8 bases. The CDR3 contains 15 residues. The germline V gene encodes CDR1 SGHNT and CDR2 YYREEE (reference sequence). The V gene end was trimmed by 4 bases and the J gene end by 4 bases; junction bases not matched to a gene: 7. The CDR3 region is CASSPQGQGGNTIYF. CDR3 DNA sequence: TGTGCCAGCAGCCCCCAAGGACAGGGAGGAAACACCATATATTTT.

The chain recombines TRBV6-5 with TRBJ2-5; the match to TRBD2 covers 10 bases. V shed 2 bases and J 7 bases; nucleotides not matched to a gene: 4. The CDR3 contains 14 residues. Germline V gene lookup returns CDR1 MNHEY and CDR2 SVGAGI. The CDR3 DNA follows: TGTGCCAGCAGTTACGGGTTAGCGGGAGGGACCCAGTACTTC. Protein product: CASSYGLAGGTQYF.

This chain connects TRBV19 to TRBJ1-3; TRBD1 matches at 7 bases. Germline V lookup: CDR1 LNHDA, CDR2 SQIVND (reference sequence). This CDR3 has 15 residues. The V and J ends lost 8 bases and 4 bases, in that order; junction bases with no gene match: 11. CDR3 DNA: TGTGCCAGTTCCCTGGAGGGGGCGCTGGGAAACACCATATATTTT. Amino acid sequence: CASSLEGALGNTIYF.

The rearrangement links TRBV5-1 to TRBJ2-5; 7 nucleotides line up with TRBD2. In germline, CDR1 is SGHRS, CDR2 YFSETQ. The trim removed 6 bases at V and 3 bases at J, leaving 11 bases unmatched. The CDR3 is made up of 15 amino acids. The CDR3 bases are TGCGCCAGCACCCGCGAGGGGACTACTAAAGAGACCCAGTACTTC. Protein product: CASTREGTTKETQYF. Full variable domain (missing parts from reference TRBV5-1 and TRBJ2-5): KAGVTQTPRYLIKTRGQQVTLSCSPISGHRSVSWYQQTPGQGLQFLFEYFSETQRNKGNFPGRFSGRQFSNSRSEMNVSTLELGDSALYLCASTREGTTKETQYFGPGTRLLVL.

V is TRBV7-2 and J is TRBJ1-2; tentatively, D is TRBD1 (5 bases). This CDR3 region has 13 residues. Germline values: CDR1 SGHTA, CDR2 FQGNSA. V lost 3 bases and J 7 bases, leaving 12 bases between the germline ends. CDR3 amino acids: CASSFTGVAGYTF. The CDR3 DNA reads TGTGCCAGCAGCTTTACAGGAGTTGCTGGCTACACCTTC.

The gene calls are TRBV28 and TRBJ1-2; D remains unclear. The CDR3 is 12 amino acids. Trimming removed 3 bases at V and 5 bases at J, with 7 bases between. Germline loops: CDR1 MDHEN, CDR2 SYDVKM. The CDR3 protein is CASSLVAYGYTF. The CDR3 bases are TGTGCCAGCAGTTTGGTCGCTTATGGCTACACCTTC.

The CDR3 DNA reads TGTGCCAGCAGCTTAGGGAGAGGATTCCCCCACGAGCAGTACTTC. It translates to CASSLGRGFPHEQYF. This chain links TRBV7-9 with TRBJ2-7, with no clear D. Trimming removed 1 base at V and 5 bases at J, with 15 bases between. The germline CDR1 and CDR2 sequences are SEHNR and FQNEAQ (reference sequence). The length of the CDR3 is 15 residues.

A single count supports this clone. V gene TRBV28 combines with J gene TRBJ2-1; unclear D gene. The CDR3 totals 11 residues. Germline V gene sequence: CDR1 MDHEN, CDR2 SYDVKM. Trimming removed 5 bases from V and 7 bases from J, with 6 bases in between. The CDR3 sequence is CASSRLNEQFF. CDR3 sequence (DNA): TGTGCCAGCAGTAGGCTAAATGAGCAGTTCTTC.

Here the CDR3 reads CASSDRQGRYEQYF. The CDR3 bases are TGCGCCAGCAGCGACCGACAGGGAAGGTACGAGCAGTACTTC. The chain recombines TRBV5-1 with TRBJ2-7; TRBD1 agrees at 7 bases. Germline CDR1 SGHRS, CDR2 YFSETQ. The ends lost 4 bases at V and 4 bases at J; junction bases unmatched: 8. This CDR3 is 14 amino acids long.

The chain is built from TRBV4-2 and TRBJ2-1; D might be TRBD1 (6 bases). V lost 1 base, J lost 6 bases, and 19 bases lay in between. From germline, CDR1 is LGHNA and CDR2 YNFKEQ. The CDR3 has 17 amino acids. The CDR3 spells CASSQGMRGSTGNEQFF. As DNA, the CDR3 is TGTGCCAGCAGCCAAGGAATGAGGGGGAGTACGGGCAATGAGCAGTTCTTC.

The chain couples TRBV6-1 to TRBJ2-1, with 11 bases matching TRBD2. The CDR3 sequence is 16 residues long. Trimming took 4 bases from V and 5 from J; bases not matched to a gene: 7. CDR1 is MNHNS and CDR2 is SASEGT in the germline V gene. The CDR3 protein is CASSAKGLAAHNEQFF. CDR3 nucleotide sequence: TGTGCCAGCAGTGCCAAGGGACTAGCGGCCCACAATGAGCAGTTCTTC.